Following are 27 T cell receptor beta chains from one sample sequenced in a study of T-cell reconstitution after alpha-beta-depleted transplantation in children. TCRbeta library construction was performed incorporating unique molecular identifiers. TCRdb re-called the PCR reads with MiXCR, one entry per CDR3 protein. This table has about 980,000 distinct CDR3 sequences, about 29% appearing once. The starting material was PBMCs, mostly from graft donor cells, obtained 360 days after TCRalphabeta/CD19-depleted stem cell transplant. These receptors were collected from a boy younger than two who had a stem cell transplant for SCID, so the T cells may come from the graft donor.

This clonotype has just a few counts. The chain uses TRBV28 and TRBJ2-7; D assignment may be TRBD1 or TRBD2 (6 bases each). Trimming stripped 5 bases from V and 6 bases from J, with 14 bases between. Germline assignment: CDR1 MDHEN and CDR2 SYDVKM. This CDR3 is built from 13 residues. CDR3 in amino acids: CASSRGGRGEQYF. The CDR3 DNA reads TGTGCCAGCAGTAGAGGGGGGCGAGGCGAGCAGTACTTC.

The chain uses TRBV6-6 and TRBJ1-2; D gene uncertain. Trimming cost V 5 bases and J 11 bases, with 15 bases left between them. The length of the CDR3 is 12 residues. Germline loops: CDR1 MNHNY, CDR2 SVGAGI (reference sequence). This chain's CDR3 is CASSLDGLRYTF. As DNA, the CDR3 is TGTGCCAGCAGTCTGGACGGACTGAGGTACACCTTC.

This clonotype has only a few counts. This chain connects TRBV20-1 to TRBJ2-2, with TRBD1 identical over 8 bases. Germline CDR1 and CDR2: DFQATT and SNEGSKA (reference sequence). The CDR3 contains 16 residues. J lost 1 base, V lost 6 bases, and 10 bases had no gene match. The CDR3 nucleotides are TGCAGTGCCGAAGGGACAGGCGGCCGGAACACCGGGGAGCTGTTTTTT. Protein product: CSAEGTGGRNTGELFF.

In this sample, this clonotype turned up a few times. The chain combines TRBV19 with TRBJ2-1; D is perhaps TRBD2 (7 bases). The V end lost 7 bases, the J end lost 9 bases, and 13 bases lay between the germline ends. CDR1 LNHDA and CDR2 SQIVND come from the germline V gene (reference sequence). The CDR3 runs 12 residues. The CDR3: CASNWGGGEQFF. CDR3 nucleotides: TGTGCCAGTAATTGGGGAGGGGGTGAGCAGTTCTTC.

This sequence joins TRBV4-1 and TRBJ2-2, with TRBD2 as a possible D gene (5 bases). Germline assignment: CDR1 MGHRA and CDR2 YSYEKL. Trimming took off 2 bases at V and 5 bases at J, with 15 bases between the two ends. The CDR3 runs to 16 residues. In nucleotides, the CDR3 is TGCGCCAGCAGCCAATTGACCCCGAGGAGGACCGGGGAGCTGTTTTTT. As protein: CASSQLTPRRTGELFF.

CDR3 coding DNA: TGCGCCAGCAGCCTGGGAAGAGGACCCAGCACCTACGAGCAGTACTTC. Translating it yields CASSLGRGPSTYEQYF. The chain combines TRBV5-1 with TRBJ2-7; D is unresolved. The CDR3 spans 16 residues. Germline values: CDR1 SGHRS, CDR2 YFSETQ. V was cut by 4 bases and J by 2 bases, with 19 bases left in between.

This clonotype was picked up a small number of times. The rearrangement joins TRBV12-3 or TRBV12-4 to TRBJ1-1; possibly TRBD1 for D (6 bases). The CDR3 is made up of 13 amino acids. V was trimmed by 7 bases and J by 1 base, leaving 10 bases between them. The CDR3 sequence is CASNLQGNTEAFF. Written as DNA, the CDR3 is TGTGCCAGCAACCTACAGGGGAACACTGAAGCTTTCTTT.

This clonotype was counted only a few times. The J gene is TRBJ2-3, the V gene TRBV20-1, with D tentatively TRBD1 (6 bases). Per germline, CDR1 DFQATT and CDR2 SNEGSKA (reference sequence). The CDR3 has 11 residues. Trimming pared 6 bases from V and 5 bases from J, leaving 9 bases between. For the CDR3, the DNA is TGCAGTGCCACCAGGGGAGATACGCAGTATTTT. Residues: CSATRGDTQYF.

The chain has TRBV11-2 and TRBJ2-1; 7 bases are a match to TRBD2. V lost 4 bases, J lost 2 bases, and 2 bases stayed unmatched. The CDR3 sequence is 14 residues long. Germline CDR1 is SGHAT and CDR2 is FQNNGV. CDR3: CASSWREPYNEQFF. The CDR3 nucleotides read TGTGCCAGCAGCTGGCGGGAGCCCTACAATGAGCAGTTCTTC. Full variable domain (missing parts from reference TRBV11-2 and TRBJ2-1): EAGVAQSPRYKIIEKRQSVAFWCNPISGHATLYWYQQILGQGPKLLIQFQNNGVVDDSQLPKDRFSAERLKGVDSTLKIQPAKLEDSAVYLCASSWREPYNEQFFGPGTRLTVL.

In its sample, this clonotype was seen a few times. This sequence joins TRBV6-6 and TRBJ2-2; D uncertain. This CDR3 has 12 residues. Germline CDR1 is MNHNY and CDR2 is SVGAGI (reference sequence). The V end lost 2 bases, the J end lost 6 bases, and 4 bases lay between the germline ends. CDR3 DNA sequence: TGTGCCAGCAGTTACAGGGCCGGGGAGCTGTTTTTT. Protein product: CASSYRAGELFF.

V usage is TRBV7-9 and J usage is TRBJ2-5; possibly TRBD2 for D (5 bases). The V gene lost 5 bases and the J gene lost 4 bases, with 17 bases spanning the gap. Per the germline V gene, CDR1 is SEHNR and CDR2 is FQNEAQ (reference sequence). The CDR3 spans 15 residues. The CDR3 DNA sequence: TGTGCCAGCAGCCCGCCAGGACTGCGGGTAGAGACCCAGTACTTC. Residues: CASSPPGLRVETQYF.

This clonotype was seen a handful of times. The chain links TRBV29-1 to TRBJ2-5, with a possible D match to TRBD2 (6 bases). This CDR3 has 15 amino acids. The germline CDR1 and CDR2 sequences are SQVTM and ANQGSEA. V gave up 2 bases and J gave up 3 bases, with 16 bases separating them. CDR3 bases: TGCAGCGTTGAAAAGTCGGGAGTGTCGGAAGAGACCCAGTACTTC. It yields the protein CSVEKSGVSEETQYF.

This sequence joins TRBV5-1 and TRBJ2-7; TRBD1 matches at 12 bases. With V trimmed by 0 bases and J by 5 bases, 6 bases remained unmatched. Germline V lookup: CDR1 SGHRS, CDR2 YFSETQ. The CDR3 loop spans 16 amino acids. Written as DNA, the CDR3 is TGCGCCAGCAGCTTGGCCCTTGGGACAGGGGGCAACGAGCAGTACTTC. Its translation: CASSLALGTGGNEQYF.

The J gene is TRBJ2-1, the V gene TRBV7-6, with 10 positions matching TRBD1. V lost 2 bases to trimming and J lost 8 bases; unmatched junction nucleotides: 6. The CDR3 is made up of 15 amino acids. Germline V gene data show CDR1 as SGHVS and CDR2 as FNYEAQ. As DNA, the CDR3 is TGTGCCAGCAGCTTAAGACAGGGGGCGTTCTATGAGCAGTTCTTC. It codes for CASSLRQGAFYEQFF.

The chain links TRBV27 to TRBJ2-3, with 7 bases that match TRBD2. The V segment lost 2 bases and the J segment 4 bases; nucleotides outside the gene matches: 6. The CDR3 extends over 15 amino acids. Per the germline V gene, CDR1 is MNHEY and CDR2 is SMNVEV (reference sequence). CDR3 loop: CASSLTAGLSDTQYF. For the CDR3, the DNA is TGTGCCAGCAGTTTAACAGCGGGGCTGTCAGATACGCAGTATTTT.

The J gene is TRBJ1-6, the V gene TRBV15, with a tentative D call TRBD1 (6 bases). Germline lookup yields CDR1 LNHNV and CDR2 YYDKDF (reference sequence). The V and J ends lost 8 bases and 7 bases respectively, with 6 bases between them. The CDR3 sequence is 11 residues long. CDR3 nucleotides: TGTGCCACCGACAGGAATTCACCCCTCCACTTT. Translation: CATDRNSPLHF.

The CDR3 nucleotides read TGTGCCAGCAGTTATGCCGAGGGCAATGAGCAGTTCTTC. It encodes CASSYAEGNEQFF. V and J are TRBV6-5 and TRBJ2-1; D might be TRBD2 (5 bases). Germline lookup yields CDR1 MNHEY and CDR2 SVGAGI. V shed 3 bases and J shed 6 bases, with 9 bases lying between them. The CDR3 covers 13 residues.

This clonotype came up a few times. The chain combines TRBV20-1 with TRBJ2-7; D might be TRBD1 (5 bases). CDR3 length equals 11 residues. Germline CDR1 is DFQATT and CDR2 is SNEGSKA (reference sequence). Trimming removed 4 bases from V and 5 bases from J, with 9 bases in between. The CDR3 DNA sequence: TGCAGTGCTACCCCGGACAACGAGCAGTACTTC. This sequence encodes CSATPDNEQYF.

The chain combines TRBV29-1 with TRBJ2-3; D is possibly TRBD2 (6 bases). This CDR3 is built from 12 residues. The germline gives CDR1 SQVTM, CDR2 ANQGSEA. V was cut by 6 bases and J by 6 bases, with 13 bases left in between. CDR3 DNA: TGCAGCGTGCGGGACCCGGCGGATACGCAGTATTTT. Translation: CSVRDPADTQYF.

This clonotype was detected ten times or more. V gene TRBV4-2 combines with J gene TRBJ2-7; TRBD2 matches at 9 bases. Germline CDR1 LGHNA, CDR2 YNFKEQ. The CDR3 is 16 amino acids. Trimming at V came to 0 bases and at J to 3 bases, leaving 6 bases not matched to a gene. In DNA form, the CDR3 reads TGTGCCAGCAGCCAAGAAAGCGGGACTAGCAGCTACGAGCAGTACTTC. This codes for CASSQESGTSSYEQYF.

The chain links TRBV6-1 to TRBJ2-1; no definite D call. The ends were cut back, 6 bases at V and 5 bases at J, with 14 bases in the middle. Germline values: CDR1 MNHNS, CDR2 SASEGT. The CDR3 covers 14 residues. Here the CDR3 reads CASRNLGGHNEQFF. CDR3 coding DNA: TGTGCCAGCAGGAACTTGGGCGGCCACAATGAGCAGTTCTTC.

J is TRBJ2-2 and V is TRBV6-1; maybe TRBD2 (6 bases). CDR3 length: 14 amino acids. Germline-derived CDR1 and CDR2 are MNHNS and SASEGT. V was cut by 6 bases and J by 1 base, with 9 bases left in between. CDR3 region: CASRIGGNTGELFF. CDR3 sequence (DNA): TGTGCCAGCAGGATCGGGGGGAACACCGGGGAGCTGTTTTTT.

V usage is TRBV9 and J usage is TRBJ2-1; 12 bases map to TRBD2. The CDR3 is 19 residues long. Germline V gene data show CDR1 as SGDLS and CDR2 as YYNGEE. With 1 base clipped from V and 5 bases from J, the junction kept 13 bases outside the gene matches. CDR3 coding DNA: TGTGCCAGCAGCGTATACGGTCAACTAGCGGGGGGCCCGAACAATGAGCAGTTCTTC. Its protein is CASSVYGQLAGGPNNEQFF.

The J gene is TRBJ2-3, the V gene TRBV4-3; D ambiguous. Germline V CDR1 and CDR2: LGHNA, YSLEER. The CDR3 sequence is 16 residues long. V was shortened by 4 bases and J by 4 bases, with 18 bases between the two germline ends. The CDR3 spells CASSRYPSVGADTQYF. The CDR3 DNA reads TGCGCCAGCAGCCGCTATCCGTCAGTAGGAGCAGATACGCAGTATTTT.

The rearrangement joins TRBV3-1 to TRBJ2-1; 10 positions agree with TRBD2. Per the germline V gene, CDR1 is LGHDT and CDR2 is YNNKEL (reference sequence). The CDR3 contains 16 residues. V shed 5 bases, J shed 2 bases, and the junction held 6 bases outside the gene matches. The CDR3 reads CASSSEGTSAYNEQFF. CDR3 sequence (DNA): TGTGCCAGCAGCAGCGAGGGGACTAGCGCCTACAATGAGCAGTTCTTC.

The genes are TRBV29-1 and TRBJ1-1, with D unclear. CDR3 length equals 13 residues. The germline V gene has CDR1 SQVTM and CDR2 ANQGSEA. The V end was cut by 1 base, the J end by 6 bases, with 12 bases between. In DNA, the CDR3 is TGCAGCGTTGAAGCCCCGGTAGCGGCTGAAGCTTTCTTT. Residues: CSVEAPVAAEAFF.

V and J are TRBV25-1 and TRBJ2-1; D remains ambiguous. Trimming took 3 bases from V and 7 from J, leaving 22 bases between them. The germline V gene encodes CDR1 MGHDK and CDR2 SYGVNS. The CDR3 spans 17 residues. Here the CDR3 DNA reads TGTGCCAGCAGTGAGAGACCGACCATCCTCCCTCCTAATGAGCAGTTCTTC. Translation: CASSERPTILPPNEQFF.